This TCR beta chain is drawn from a study of blood T cell repertoires in COVID-19. The wider study: T cells, B-cell-depleted T cells, or PBMCs provided the cDNA or gDNA that served as material.

The germline CDR1 and CDR2 sequences are SQVTM and ANQGSEA. Trimming took 6 bases from V and 2 from J, leaving 20 bases between them. The CDR3 sequence is 16 residues long. As handled by the study authors: Amplification from reference gene primers served as the basis for estimated nucleated cell counts. Sequencing was performed with immunoSEQ multiplex PCR; in TCRdb, only in-frame clones are kept and a portion is missing. Clonal size and the V and J genes are those of that table, whereas D and trimming came from the DNA. Of roughly 230,000 clones listed, about 90% are singletons. This chain links TRBV29-1 with TRBJ1-5; maybe TRBD1 (5 bases). Sequenced sample: PBMCs or T cells enriched from blood (not recorded which). The origin of this receptor is a woman in her twenties or thirties with acute COVID-19. The CDR3 nucleotides read TGCAGCGTAGCCGACGGGGGGGGAATGGGCAATCAGCCCCAGCATTTT. Amino acids: CSVADGGGMGNQPQHF.